The 9 T cell receptor beta chains listed next were all sequenced from one sample in a study of T cell changes during pregnancy in multiple sclerosis (dated by TCRdb to 2018 to 2020). The library came from the immunoSEQ multiplex PCR assay. Held by TCRdb, this immuneACCESS table contains in-frame sequences only and omits some clones. Under half of the omission traces to an unresolved V gene where checked; the cause of the rest is unknown. Across this sample there are about 71,000 clones, with around 90% seen only once. Roughly 1.2% of the sample belongs to the ten largest clones. The sample consisted of peripheral blood, taken in the third trimester of pregnancy. The receptor source for this set is a female donor with multiple sclerosis, enrolled in a pregnancy study.

The chain carries TRBV30 and TRBJ2-1; tentatively, D is TRBD2 (6 bases). The CDR3 extends over 14 amino acids. Germline V gene data show CDR1 as GTSNPN and CDR2 as SVGIG (reference sequence). Between the trimmed V and J ends, which lost 2 bases and 3 bases, there was a span of 11 bases. CDR3 residues: CAWSSGLSYNEQFF. The CDR3 DNA follows: TGTGCCTGGAGTTCGGGACTGAGCTACAATGAGCAGTTCTTC. Combining the CDR3 with reference TRBV30 and TRBJ2-1 gives the whole variable domain SQTIHQWPATLVQPVGSPLSLECTVEGTSNPNLYWYRQAAGRGLQLLFYSVGIGQISSEVPQNLSASRPQDRQFILSSKKLLLSDSGFYLCAWSSGLSYNEQFFGPGTRLTVL.

As to this clone: Germline and junction disagree at one end, which may indicate a read error. This rearrangement joins TRBV30 to TRBJ2-6; D uncertain. The CDR3 is made up of 15 amino acids. Germline lookup yields CDR1 GTSNPN and CDR2 SVGIG (reference sequence). This CDR3 is CVWSFSGLGANVLTF. The CDR3 DNA reads as TGTGTCTGGAGTTTTTCTGGGCTTGGGGCCAACGTCCTGACTTTC.

This clone was detected once. The chain joins TRBV2 to TRBJ1-5, with 7 bases aligning to TRBD1. J was trimmed by 7 bases and V by 7 bases; bases with no gene match: 10. The CDR3 sequence is 14 residues long. Germline CDR1 SNHLY, CDR2 FYNNEI. CDR3 DNA sequence: TGTGCCAGCACCCGGGACAGCTCATGGCAGCCCCAGCATTTT. It is translated as CASTRDSSWQPQHF.

Comment on this clone: Other DNA sequences in this sample translate to the same CDR3. V gene TRBV6-4 combines with J gene TRBJ1-1, with a weak D call TRBD1 (5 bases). Germline lookup yields CDR1 MRHNA and CDR2 SNTAGT. The CDR3 is made up of 13 amino acids. V was pared by 6 bases and J by 1 base, with 9 bases between. For the CDR3, the DNA is TGTGCCAGCAGGCTTCAGGGGAACACTGAAGCTTTCTTT. The encoded protein is CASRLQGNTEAFF.

CDR3 coding DNA: TGTGCCAGCAGCTTACCGGGGGGAGGCAATGAGCAGTTCTTC. Translating gives CASSLPGGGNEQFF. The chain uses TRBV7-9 and TRBJ2-1; 7 nucleotides align to TRBD2. CDR1 is SEHNR, CDR2 FQNEAQ, per germline (reference sequence). The trim removed 2 bases at V and 6 bases at J, leaving 4 bases unmatched. This CDR3 is built from 14 residues. The variable domain in full, completed from reference TRBV7-9 and TRBJ2-1, reads DTGVSQNPRHKITKRGQNVTFRCDPISEHNRLYWYRQTLGQGPEFLTYFQNEAQLEKSRLLSDRFSAERPKGSFSTLEIQRTEQGDSAMYLCASSLPGGGNEQFFGPGTRLTVL.

The chain combines TRBV14 with TRBJ2-2, with TRBD2 as a possible D gene (5 bases). Germline CDR1 is SGHDN and CDR2 is FVKESK. The germline V and J ends were trimmed by 5 bases and 1 base, with 11 bases remaining between them. This CDR3 has 15 residues. CDR3 coding DNA: TGTGCCAGCAGCGTGAGAGGAGGGAACACCGGGGAGCTGTTTTTT. Translation: CASSVRGGNTGELFF. The complete variable domain, with remaining parts taken from reference TRBV14 and TRBJ2-2, reads EAGVTQFPSHSVIEKGQTVTLRCDPISGHDNLYWYRRVMGKEIKFLLHFVKESKQDESGMPNNRFLAERTGGTYSTLKVQPAELEDSGVYFCASSVRGGNTGELFFGEGSRLTVL.

The chain carries TRBV28 and TRBJ2-5; no clear D gene. There are 13 residues in the CDR3. V shed 6 bases and J shed 3 bases, with 11 bases lying between them. Germline V gene lookup returns CDR1 MDHEN and CDR2 SYDVKM. For the CDR3, the DNA is TGTGCCAGCAGCGTTCCAGCGAAAGAGACCCAGTACTTC. This encodes CASSVPAKETQYF.

This clone was picked up a small number of times. The chain carries TRBV5-4 and TRBJ1-1; D perhaps matches TRBD1 (6 bases). From germline, CDR1 is SGHNT and CDR2 YYREEE (reference sequence). CDR3 length: 18 amino acids. V lost 6 bases and J 2 bases, leaving 26 bases between the germline ends. Here the CDR3 reads CASTLDRYPGQLNTEAFF. CDR3 bases: TGTGCCAGCACCCTCGATCGTTACCCGGGACAACTAAACACTGAAGCTTTCTTT.

The V gene is TRBV5-1, the J gene TRBJ2-3; 10 nucleotides agree with TRBD2. The CDR3 sequence is 14 residues long. V shed 4 bases and J 3 bases; nucleotides not matched to a gene: 2. Germline V gives CDR1 SGHRS, CDR2 YFSETQ. CDR3: CASSRTSGTDTQYF. CDR3 nucleotide sequence: TGCGCCAGCAGCCGGACTAGCGGAACAGATACGCAGTATTTT. Combining the CDR3 with reference TRBV5-1 and TRBJ2-3 gives the whole variable domain KAGVTQTPRYLIKTRGQQVTLSCSPISGHRSVSWYQQTPGQGLQFLFEYFSETQRNKGNFPGRFSGRQFSNSRSEMNVSTLELGDSALYLCASSRTSGTDTQYFGPGTRLTVL.